This entry lists 20 T cell receptor beta chains sequenced from one sample in a study of blood T cell repertoires in COVID-19. Data came from immunoSEQ multiplex PCR; TCRdb stores just in-frame clones and leaves some out. The profile shows over 400,000 clones, 70% to 90% of them singletons. The sample comprised peripheral blood. The receptor set was obtained from a human donor in a cohort sampled during active COVID-19.

The chain uses TRBV9 and TRBJ1-5; 8 bases align to TRBD1. The trim removed 3 bases at V and 0 bases at J, leaving 8 bases unmatched. Looked up from germline, CDR1 is SGDLS and CDR2 is YYNGEE. This CDR3 has 17 amino acids. Written as DNA, the CDR3 is TGTGCCAGCAGCGCCTCCGGGACAGGTGATAGCAATCAGCCCCAGCATTTT. Protein: CASSASGTGDSNQPQHF.

The J gene is TRBJ1-4, the V gene TRBV19; the D is unclear. The CDR3 is 15 amino acids. V was cut by 6 bases and J by 4 bases, with 15 bases left in between. The germline CDR1 and CDR2 sequences are LNHDA and SQIVND (reference sequence). Here the CDR3 reads CASSRSSGDNEKLFF. The CDR3 DNA sequence: TGTGCCAGTAGCCGCAGCTCGGGAGATAATGAAAAACTGTTTTTT.

The sample holds one count of this clone. V gene TRBV3-1 (or the pseudogene TRBV3-2) combines with J gene TRBJ2-7; the match to TRBD2 covers 9 bases. The CDR3 loop spans 16 amino acids. CDR1 is LGHDT and CDR2 is YNNKEL in the germline V gene (reference sequence). The junction had 5 bases not matched to a gene; V was cut back by 1 base and J by 1 base. In DNA form, the CDR3 reads TGTGCCAGCAGCCAAGCACTAGCGGGCGATTCCTACGAGCAGTACTTC. Its translation: CASSQALAGDSYEQYF.

This chain joins TRBV28 and TRBJ1-4, with TRBD1 as a possible D gene (6 bases). Germline values: CDR1 MDHEN, CDR2 SYDVKM. The V gene lost 7 bases and the J gene lost 2 bases, with 14 bases spanning the gap. The CDR3 contains 15 residues. The CDR3 sequence: CASMPTTGTNEKLFF. The CDR3, as DNA: TGTGCCAGCATGCCCACCACAGGGACTAATGAAAAACTGTTTTTT.

In its sample, this clone was seen once. The chain links TRBV3-1 (or the pseudogene TRBV3-2) to TRBJ2-2, with a possible D match to TRBD2 (6 bases). The CDR3 covers 15 residues. Germline CDR1 is LGHDT and CDR2 is YNNKEL (reference sequence). Trimming removed 4 bases from V and 5 bases from J, with 14 bases in between. The CDR3 bases are TGTGCCAGCAGCCCCACTGTAGCGGTTACCGGGGAGCTGTTTTTT. As protein: CASSPTVAVTGELFF.

The CDR3 nucleotides are TGTGCCAGCAGCTTATCCCTAGCGGGGGTCTACAATGAGCAGTTCTTC. Its protein is CASSLSLAGVYNEQFF. The chain recombines TRBV7-9 with TRBJ2-1, with TRBD2 matching over 10 bases. After removal of 2 bases from V and 3 bases from J, the junction contained 4 bases not matched to a gene. The CDR3 spans 16 residues. The germline V gene encodes CDR1 SEHNR and CDR2 FQNEAQ (reference sequence).

The chain couples TRBV13 to TRBJ1-2; TRBD1 aligns across 7 bases. This CDR3 has 13 residues. Germline-derived CDR1 and CDR2 are PRHDT and FYEKMQ (reference sequence). Germline trimming cut 4 bases from V and 2 bases from J; bases unmatched to any gene: 1. The CDR3, as DNA: TGTGCCAGCAGCTCGGACAGGAACTATGGCTACACCTTC. Translating gives CASSSDRNYGYTF.

The J gene is TRBJ1-1, the V gene TRBV6-2 or TRBV6-3; 9 nucleotides agree with TRBD1. Germline V CDR1 and CDR2: MNHEY, SVGEGT. V lost 3 bases to trimming and J lost 0 bases; unmatched junction nucleotides: 2. The CDR3 length is 15 residues. The CDR3 nucleotides read TGTGCCAGCAGTTATCGGGACAGGGTGAACACTGAAGCTTTCTTT. It codes for CASSYRDRVNTEAFF.

This CDR3 is CASSSRNSGETQYF. The CDR3 DNA sequence: TGTGCCAGCAGCTCCCGCAATAGCGGAGAGACCCAGTACTTC. The chain recombines TRBV7-3 with TRBJ2-5; possible D gene TRBD2, 6 bases. The CDR3 spans 14 residues. CDR1 and CDR2 from the germline V gene are SGHTA and FQGTGA. Trimming cost V 4 bases and J 4 bases, with 13 bases left between them.

V gene TRBV6-6 combines with J gene TRBJ2-1, with TRBD1 as a possible D gene (6 bases). Trimming shortened V by 5 bases and J by 9 bases, and 8 bases separated the two germline ends. The CDR3 loop spans 11 amino acids. The germline gives CDR1 MNHNY, CDR2 SVGAGI (reference sequence). The CDR3: CASSIRGEQFF. The DNA of the CDR3 is TGTGCCAGCAGTATCAGGGGTGAGCAGTTCTTC.

J is TRBJ2-2 and V is TRBV9; unclear D gene. This CDR3 is 13 amino acids long. V lost 1 base, J lost 2 bases, and 3 bases lay in between. In germline, CDR1 is SGDLS, CDR2 YYNGEE. The CDR3 spells CASSVINTGELFF. In DNA form, the CDR3 reads TGTGCCAGCAGCGTAATAAACACCGGGGAGCTGTTTTTT.

The chain links TRBV19 to TRBJ2-7; 7 bases agree with TRBD1. The CDR3 covers 14 residues. V trimming: 3 bases; J trimming: 3 bases; junction bases outside the gene matches: 5. Per germline, CDR1 LNHDA and CDR2 SQIVND (reference sequence). The CDR3 reads CASSIQGEYYEQYF. Written as DNA, the CDR3 is TGTGCCAGTAGTATCCAGGGGGAATACTACGAGCAGTACTTC.

The chain combines TRBV19 with TRBJ1-4; 9 bases are a match to TRBD1. V was pared by 4 bases and J by 8 bases, with 14 bases of the junction left unmatched. This CDR3 is built from 17 residues. The germline V gene encodes CDR1 LNHDA and CDR2 SQIVND (reference sequence). CDR3: CASSTLTIRTGVEKLFF. The CDR3 coding sequence is TGTGCCAGTAGTACACTAACGATCCGGACAGGGGTGGAAAAACTGTTTTTT.

V usage is TRBV28 and J usage is TRBJ2-3, with 7 bases identical to TRBD2. The CDR3 sequence is 15 residues long. With 2 bases clipped from V and 6 bases from J, the junction kept 8 bases outside the gene matches. In germline, CDR1 is MDHEN, CDR2 SYDVKM. The CDR3 coding sequence is TGTGCCAGCAGTTTAGGGTTCGCGGGAGAGGATACGCAGTATTTT. Its protein is CASSLGFAGEDTQYF.

The rearrangement joins TRBV6-6 to TRBJ1-1, with 10 bases identical to TRBD1. The CDR3 extends over 16 amino acids. Per the germline V gene, CDR1 is MNHNY and CDR2 is SVGAGI (reference sequence). The ends lost 5 bases at V and 1 base at J; junction bases unmatched: 7. CDR3 loop: CASSTSDRGSNTEAFF. The CDR3 DNA sequence: TGTGCCAGCAGTACCTCGGACAGGGGGTCGAACACTGAAGCTTTCTTT.

This clone was seen a single time. The V gene is TRBV5-1, the J gene TRBJ1-1; TRBD1 matches at 7 bases. Unmatched junction bases numbered 4, after V lost 1 base and J lost 1 base. The germline V gene encodes CDR1 SGHRS and CDR2 YFSETQ. This CDR3 has 15 amino acids. DNA for the CDR3: TGCGCCAGCAGCTTGACTGGGACAGCGAACACTGAAGCTTTCTTT. Its translation: CASSLTGTANTEAFF.

The V and J genes are TRBV6-2 or TRBV6-3 and TRBJ2-7; 9 bases are a match to TRBD1. This CDR3 region has 14 residues. Trimming removed 5 bases from V and 2 bases from J; junction bases left unmatched: 4. In germline, CDR1 is MNHEY, CDR2 SVGEGT. The CDR3, as DNA: TGTGCCAGCAGTAACCGACAGGGGGCCTACGAGCAGTACTTC. It specifies CASSNRQGAYEQYF.

The chain recombines TRBV6-5 with TRBJ1-3, with D uncertain. Germline CDR1 reads MNHEY; CDR2 reads SVGAGI. V lost 0 bases and J lost 2, with 11 bases in between. There are 16 residues in the CDR3. CDR3 in amino acids: CASSYSGRRTGNTIYF. CDR3 coding DNA: TGTGCCAGCAGTTACTCGGGCCGTCGTACTGGAAACACCATATATTTT.

The gene calls are TRBV27 and TRBJ2-7, with 10 positions matching TRBD1. The CDR3 runs to 15 residues. The germline gives CDR1 MNHEY, CDR2 SMNVEV (reference sequence). With V trimmed by 3 bases and J by 2 bases, 4 bases remained unmatched. CDR3 sequence reads: CASSLAGTGAYEQYF. CDR3 bases: TGTGCCAGCAGTTTGGCCGGGACAGGGGCCTACGAGCAGTACTTC.

The J gene is TRBJ2-3, the V gene TRBV5-1; 7 positions agree with TRBD2. The CDR3 is 14 amino acids. With V trimmed by 4 bases and J by 5 bases, 7 bases remained unmatched. The germline CDR1 and CDR2 sequences are SGHRS and YFSETQ. The CDR3 DNA sequence: TGCGCCAGCAGCGGTGATATAGCGGGAGATACGCAGTATTTT. Translated, it gives CASSGDIAGDTQYF. The full variable domain, with the rest looked up from reference TRBV5-1 and TRBJ2-3, is KAGVTQTPRYLIKTRGQQVTLSCSPISGHRSVSWYQQTPGQGLQFLFEYFSETQRNKGNFPGRFSGRQFSNSRSEMNVSTLELGDSALYLCASSGDIAGDTQYFGPGTRLTVL.